A single sample is the source of the 26 T cell receptor beta chains below, sequenced in a study of CD8+ T cells in alopecia areata. The authors extracted RNA and reverse transcribed it into cDNA as the sequencing template. Profiled with immunoSEQ multiplex PCR; TCRdb holds only in-frame clones, not every one. The top ten hold around 20% of the sample, which has about 110,000 clones, almost 60% seen once. The sequencing input was CD8+ T cells sorted from blood. The source of these receptors is a human donor in good health.

This clone has only one observation. The chain recombines TRBV4-2 with TRBJ2-3, with 15 bases aligning to TRBD2. Germline CDR1 LGHNA, CDR2 YNFKEQ. The V segment lost 0 bases and the J segment 1 base; nucleotides outside the gene matches: 2. CDR3 length: 18 amino acids. The chain's CDR3 is CASSQEWTSGGGTDTQYF. The CDR3 region has the DNA TGTGCCAGCAGCCAAGAGTGGACTAGCGGGGGGGGCACAGATACGCAGTATTTT.

The sample holds a few counts of this clone. The J gene is TRBJ2-1, the V gene TRBV27; D unresolved. CDR1 is MNHEY, CDR2 SMNVEV, per germline (reference sequence). V dropped 1 base and J dropped 0 bases, with 7 bases sitting between them. This CDR3 region has 15 residues. The CDR3 is CASSLLASSYNEQFF. The CDR3 DNA sequence: TGTGCCAGCAGTTTATTGGCAAGCTCCTACAATGAGCAGTTCTTC.

This rearrangement joins TRBV29-1 to TRBJ2-7; D unresolved. Trimming removed 1 base at V and 2 bases at J, with 15 bases between. The CDR3 runs to 15 residues. Germline values: CDR1 SQVTM, CDR2 ANQGSEA. CDR3 loop: CSVEAAEDGAYEQYF. The CDR3, as DNA: TGCAGCGTTGAAGCCGCCGAGGACGGAGCCTACGAGCAGTACTTC.

V and J are TRBV5-4 and TRBJ1-1; D unclear. V gave up 3 bases and J gave up 3 bases, with 6 bases separating them. The CDR3 has 12 amino acids. Germline assignment: CDR1 SGHNT and CDR2 YYREEE (reference sequence). DNA of the CDR3: TGTGCCAGCAGCTGGGGTGACACTGAAGCTTTCTTT. As protein: CASSWGDTEAFF.

The rearrangement links TRBV5-6 to TRBJ2-1; 11 bases agree with TRBD1. This CDR3 has 15 amino acids. Germline V CDR1 and CDR2: SGHDT, YYEEEE. V trimming: 2 bases; J trimming: 6 bases; junction bases outside the gene matches: 4. Here the CDR3 reads CASSFGTGGGNEQFF. CDR3 in DNA: TGTGCCAGCAGCTTTGGGACAGGGGGTGGCAATGAGCAGTTCTTC. Supplemented by reference TRBV5-6 and TRBJ2-1, the full variable domain reads DAGVTQSPTHLIKTRGQQVTLRCSPKSGHDTVSWYQQALGQGPQFIFQYYEEEERQRGNFPDRFSGHQFPNYSSELNVNALLLGDSALYLCASSFGTGGGNEQFFGPGTRLTVL.

This clone has only a few counts. The gene calls are TRBV5-6 and TRBJ2-7; maybe TRBD2 (6 bases). Germline V gene lookup returns CDR1 SGHDT and CDR2 YYEEEE. The CDR3 sequence is 12 residues long. The V end lost 0 bases, the J end lost 10 bases, and 11 bases lay between the germline ends. The CDR3 bases are TGTGCCAGCAGCTTGGGGAGGGGAGGACAGTACTTC. Amino acids: CASSLGRGGQYF.

This clone showed up just once. The J gene is TRBJ1-2, the V gene TRBV2; 7 positions match TRBD1. Unmatched junction bases numbered 7, after V lost 6 bases and J lost 6 bases. CDR1 is SNHLY, CDR2 FYNNEI, per germline. This CDR3 comprises 13 residues. The CDR3 spells CASSRGTVDGYTF. CDR3 nucleotides: TGTGCCAGCAGCCGCGGGACAGTCGATGGCTACACCTTC.

This clone occurred a few times. The J gene is TRBJ1-2, the V gene TRBV4-2, with D hard to call. V lost 0 bases to trimming and J lost 4 bases, with 15 bases between them. Germline CDR1 LGHNA, CDR2 YNFKEQ. The CDR3 covers 16 residues. CDR3 coding DNA: TGTGCCAGCAGCCAAGACGCCACAGAGAAATTCTATGGCTACACCTTC. It encodes CASSQDATEKFYGYTF.

The chain links TRBV4-1 to TRBJ2-7; perhaps TRBD2 as D (5 bases). Germline V lookup: CDR1 MGHRA, CDR2 YSYEKL. V lost 1 base to trimming and J lost 3 bases, with 10 bases between them. The CDR3 loop spans 14 amino acids. The CDR3 DNA reads TGCGCCAGCAGCCAAGTTGAGGGCCTCTACGAGCAGTACTTC. Translation gives CASSQVEGLYEQYF.

The chain uses TRBV6-5 and TRBJ2-5; D tentatively fits TRBD1 or TRBD2 (6 bases each). The germline V and J ends were trimmed by 2 bases and 2 bases, with 15 bases remaining between them. The V gene's germline CDR1 is MNHEY and CDR2 SVGAGI. CDR3 length: 16 residues. The CDR3 sequence: CASSYLRGPPQETQYF. The CDR3, as DNA: TGTGCCAGCAGTTACCTCCGGGGGCCTCCACAAGAGACCCAGTACTTC.

CDR3 sequence reads: CASSQVGLNTGELFF. CDR3 coding DNA: TGCGCCAGCAGCCAAGTCGGCCTTAACACCGGGGAGCTGTTTTTT. The rearrangement uses TRBV4-3 and TRBJ2-2; no firm D call. Trimming removed 1 base from V and 2 bases from J, with 8 bases in between. CDR1 LGHNA and CDR2 YSLEER come from the germline V gene. The CDR3 is made up of 15 amino acids.

This chain joins TRBV30 and TRBJ1-1, with D possibly being TRBD1 (5 bases). The V gene lost 2 bases and the J gene lost 0 bases, with 10 bases spanning the gap. The CDR3 spans 14 residues. Germline V gives CDR1 GTSNPN, CDR2 SVGIG (reference sequence). The CDR3 region has the DNA TGTGCCTGGAGTTCGACAGATATGAACACTGAAGCTTTCTTT. It translates to CAWSSTDMNTEAFF.

V and J are TRBV4-1 and TRBJ1-1; 8 nucleotides match TRBD1. The V gene's germline CDR1 is MGHRA and CDR2 YSYEKL. The CDR3 length is 14 residues. V gave up 2 bases and J gave up 1 base; unmatched junction bases: 0. Here the CDR3 DNA reads TGCGCCAGCAGCCAACAGGGGGCGAACACTGAAGCTTTCTTT. Its protein product is CASSQQGANTEAFF.

The gene calls are TRBV2 and TRBJ2-1, with D unclear. The CDR3 is made up of 15 amino acids. Per the germline V gene, CDR1 is SNHLY and CDR2 is FYNNEI. V was trimmed by 7 bases and J by 0 bases, leaving 13 bases between them. In nucleotides, the CDR3 is TGTGCCAGCACCCCTAGGATTAACTCCTACAATGAGCAGTTCTTC. Its translation: CASTPRINSYNEQFF.

The rearrangement uses TRBV15 and TRBJ2-7, with 10 bases aligning to TRBD1. CDR3 length: 15 residues. V lost 0 bases to trimming and J lost 2 bases; unmatched junction nucleotides: 1. The germline gives CDR1 LNHNV, CDR2 YYDKDF (reference sequence). The CDR3 DNA is TGTGCCACCAGCAGAGAGGGACAGGGGCCCTACGAGCAGTACTTC. Its protein is CATSREGQGPYEQYF. Full variable domain (rest looked up from reference TRBV15 and TRBJ2-7): DAMVIQNPRYQVTQFGKPVTLSCSQTLNHNVMYWYQQKSSQAPKLLFHYYDKDFNNEADTPDNFQSRRPNTSFCFLDIRSPGLGDTAMYLCATSREGQGPYEQYFGPGTRLTVT.

The genes are TRBV7-9 and TRBJ2-1, with D possibly matching TRBD1 (6 bases). CDR3 length: 12 residues. V was shortened by 11 bases and J by 6 bases, with 14 bases between the two germline ends. Germline V gene sequence: CDR1 SEHNR, CDR2 FQNEAQ (reference sequence). This chain's CDR3 is CAARTGINEQFF. The DNA for the CDR3 is TGTGCCGCCCGCACAGGGATCAATGAGCAGTTCTTC.

V is TRBV30 and J is TRBJ2-7; D is perhaps TRBD2 (6 bases). Germline CDR1 reads GTSNPN; CDR2 reads SVGIG (reference sequence). The germline V and J ends were trimmed by 3 bases and 5 bases, with 11 bases remaining between them. The CDR3 is made up of 12 amino acids. In DNA form, the CDR3 reads TGTGCCTGGAGAGGAGGGTCCCACGAGCAGTACTTC. Translating it yields CAWRGGSHEQYF.

The chain links TRBV10-2 to TRBJ2-3; weak D call: TRBD2 (6 bases). V shed 4 bases and J shed 2 bases, with 13 bases lying between them. CDR3 size: 15 residues. CDR1 and CDR2 from the germline V gene are WSHSY and SAAADI. CDR3 coding DNA: TGCGCCAGCAGTGGGTATAGCGGAATCACAGATACGCAGTATTTT. Residues: CASSGYSGITDTQYF.

The V gene is TRBV9, the J gene TRBJ2-1, with D possibly being TRBD1 (6 bases). In germline, CDR1 is SGDLS, CDR2 YYNGEE. V gave up 6 bases and J gave up 3 bases, with 13 bases separating them. The CDR3 sequence is 14 residues long. The CDR3 sequence: CASTQGQGYNEQFF. In DNA form, the CDR3 reads TGTGCCAGCACCCAGGGGCAGGGCTACAATGAGCAGTTCTTC.

The chain combines TRBV27 with TRBJ1-1; D remains unclear. Trimming pared 3 bases from V and 0 bases from J, leaving 5 bases between. The CDR3 contains 13 residues. Germline values: CDR1 MNHEY, CDR2 SMNVEV (reference sequence). The CDR3 region has the DNA TGTGCCAGCAGTTTGGGCATGAACACTGAAGCTTTCTTT. Encoded protein: CASSLGMNTEAFF.

The chain joins TRBV27 to TRBJ1-5; 9 nucleotides agree with TRBD1. Germline CDR1 MNHEY, CDR2 SMNVEV (reference sequence). V was clipped by 2 bases and J by 7 bases; unmatched bases: 3. The CDR3 runs 14 residues. DNA for the CDR3: TGTGCCAGCAGTTTAGGGACAGGGTGGCAGCCCCAGCATTTT. This encodes CASSLGTGWQPQHF.

The chain links TRBV27 to TRBJ1-2; a possible D gene is TRBD1 (6 bases). The V and J ends lost 6 bases and 0 bases respectively, with 8 bases between them. The CDR3 runs 13 residues. Germline assignment: CDR1 MNHEY and CDR2 SMNVEV (reference sequence). The CDR3 spells CASRGQPNYGYTF. For the CDR3, the DNA is TGTGCCAGCAGAGGACAGCCTAACTATGGCTACACCTTC.

V is TRBV4-2 and J is TRBJ2-2; 11 bases are a match to TRBD1. Per germline, CDR1 LGHNA and CDR2 YNFKEQ. With V trimmed by 1 base and J by 9 bases, 1 base remained unmatched. The CDR3 covers 14 residues. CDR3 bases: TGTGCCAGCAGCCAAGGGACAGGGGGCCGGGAGCTGTTTTTT. Translation gives CASSQGTGGRELFF.

The chain couples TRBV2 to TRBJ2-3; 8 bases map to TRBD2. The CDR3 spans 18 residues. The trim removed 1 base at V and 0 bases at J, leaving 9 bases unmatched. CDR1 and CDR2 from the germline V gene are SNHLY and FYNNEI. The DNA for the CDR3 is TGTGCCAGCAGTGAAGACGCACTTGGACTAGCTAGCACAGATACGCAGTATTTT. This gives the protein CASSEDALGLASTDTQYF.

The chain employs TRBV29-1 and TRBJ2-7; TRBD1 matches at 8 bases. The CDR3 extends over 12 amino acids. CDR1 and CDR2 from the germline V gene are SQVTM and ANQGSEA. J was trimmed by 3 bases and V by 4 bases; bases with no gene match: 2. Here the CDR3 reads CSVGTGGYEQYF. The CDR3 DNA reads as TGCAGCGTTGGTACAGGGGGCTACGAGCAGTACTTC.

The genes are TRBV13 and TRBJ2-6, with D maybe TRBD2 (6 bases). The V end was cut by 4 bases, the J end by 0 bases, with 19 bases between. The CDR3 covers 19 residues. Germline CDR1 is PRHDT and CDR2 is FYEKMQ (reference sequence). CDR3 nucleotides: TGTGCCAGCAGCTCCCAGGACTACCCAACCCGCTCTGGGGCCAACGTCCTGACTTTC. Its translation is CASSSQDYPTRSGANVLTF.